This T cell receptor (gamma chain) was sequenced in a study of gamma-delta T cells after stem cell transplantation. TCRdb reapplied CATT to the RT-PCR reads. Of some 3,000 gamma-chain clones in the sample, roughly 18% were seen once. This clone was counted only a few times. V was clipped by 0 bases and J by 3 bases; unmatched bases: 5. Germline V gives CDR1 VTNTFY, CDR2 YDVSTARD (reference sequence). The CDR3 totals 14 residues. This chain links TRGV3 with TRGJ1 or TRGJ2. This TCR derives from a human donor. It is not recorded whose cells these are; they may come from a transplant donor. The sequenced sample was gamma-delta T cells. The CDR3 region has the DNA TGTGCCACCTGGGACAGGCCTTCTTATTATAAGAAACTCTTT. Amino acids: CATWDRPSYYKKLF.